The 24 T cell receptor beta chains below were found in one sample sequenced in a study of blood T cell repertoires in COVID-19. The data were produced by immunoSEQ multiplex PCR, yet TCRdb's version contains in-frame clones alone and is incomplete. Altogether around 190,000 clones are present, about four fifths being singletons, with the ten largest covering around 6.9%. Sequencing was performed on peripheral blood. The receptor source for this set is a man aged 55-75 years with acute or convalescent COVID-19.

The rearrangement uses TRBV5-1 and TRBJ2-1; 7 positions agree with TRBD2. The CDR3 sequence is 15 residues long. V shed 4 bases and J 4 bases; nucleotides not matched to a gene: 8. The germline CDR1 and CDR2 sequences are SGHRS and YFSETQ. CDR3 loop: CASSTRDYQYNEQFF. Here the CDR3 DNA reads TGCGCCAGCAGCACCCGGGACTACCAGTACAATGAGCAGTTCTTC.

The genes are TRBV19 and TRBJ1-6, with a weak D call TRBD1 (6 bases). The V end was cut by 4 bases, the J end by 10 bases, with 14 bases between. The CDR3 loop spans 14 amino acids. Per the germline V gene, CDR1 is LNHDA and CDR2 is SQIVND (reference sequence). The CDR3, as DNA: TGTGCCAGTAGTACCTCAACAGGGCCCTCACCCCTCCACTTT. It encodes CASSTSTGPSPLHF.

The chain is built from TRBV6-6 and TRBJ1-4; 10 bases align to TRBD1. The CDR3 is 14 amino acids. The ends lost 6 bases at V and 6 bases at J; junction bases unmatched: 4. Germline loops: CDR1 MNHNY, CDR2 SVGAGI (reference sequence). The CDR3 spells CASRSGTGDEKLFF. In DNA, the CDR3 is TGTGCCAGCAGGTCCGGGACAGGGGATGAAAAACTGTTTTTT.

This clone turned up a few times. The rearrangement joins TRBV5-1 to TRBJ2-3, with TRBD2 matching over 9 bases. The CDR3 extends over 16 amino acids. Germline trimming cut 0 bases from V and 2 bases from J; bases unmatched to any gene: 4. Germline V lookup: CDR1 SGHRS, CDR2 YFSETQ. The CDR3 loop reads CASSLASGGITDTQYF. DNA of the CDR3: TGCGCCAGCAGCTTGGCAAGCGGGGGGATCACAGATACGCAGTATTTT.

V gene TRBV21-1 combines with J gene TRBJ1-6; TRBD1 is the table's D call and was not checked against the DNA. TRBV21-1 is listed as a pseudogene. The length of the CDR3 is 17 residues. CDR3 loop: CASTETGESPVDSPLHF. The DNA for the CDR3 is TGTGCCAGCACCGAGACAGGGGAGAGTCCCGTAGATTCACCCCTCCACTTT.

The J gene is TRBJ2-7, the V gene TRBV4-2; 12 nucleotides align to TRBD2. The CDR3 totals 18 residues. After removal of 0 bases from V and 7 bases from J, the junction contained 13 bases not matched to a gene. CDR1 is LGHNA, CDR2 YNFKEQ, per germline. The CDR3 is CASSQDSPLAGGPGEQYF. Here the CDR3 DNA reads TGTGCCAGCAGCCAAGATTCCCCGCTAGCGGGGGGGCCTGGGGAGCAGTACTTC.

This chain links TRBV27 with TRBJ1-1, with D uncertain. Trimming took off 4 bases at V and 7 bases at J, with 7 bases between the two ends. The CDR3 has 11 residues. From germline, CDR1 is MNHEY and CDR2 SMNVEV (reference sequence). The CDR3 bases are TGTGCCAGCAGTTCAGGTATTGAAGCTTTCTTT. Translated: CASSSGIEAFF.

This sequence joins TRBV27 and TRBJ2-1; weak D call: TRBD2 (7 bases). This CDR3 spans 13 amino acids. V was clipped by 0 bases and J by 10 bases, with 10 bases between them. Germline-derived CDR1 and CDR2 are MNHEY and SMNVEV (reference sequence). CDR3 nucleotides: TGTGCCAGCAGTTTATCGCGGGGGCAGGAGCAGTTCTTC. It translates to CASSLSRGQEQFF.

J is TRBJ2-1 and V is TRBV24-1; TRBD1 aligns across 8 bases. In germline, CDR1 is KGHDR, CDR2 SFDVKD. The junction had 7 bases not matched to a gene; V was cut back by 5 bases and J by 14 bases. There are 12 residues in the CDR3. The CDR3 loop reads CATSVSTGGKFF. The DNA of the CDR3 is TGTGCCACCAGTGTTTCTACAGGGGGGAAGTTCTTC.

This sequence joins TRBV7-8 and TRBJ2-1, with 8 bases matching TRBD2. The V and J ends lost 0 bases and 8 bases, in that order; junction bases with no gene match: 3. The CDR3 sequence is 14 residues long. In germline, CDR1 is SGHVS, CDR2 FQNEAQ. CDR3 nucleotide sequence: TGTGCCAGCAGCTTAGCTCGGACTAGCTATGAGCAGTTCTTC. It codes for CASSLARTSYEQFF.

The J gene is TRBJ2-5, the V gene TRBV2, with D perhaps TRBD1 (6 bases). Germline CDR1 SNHLY, CDR2 FYNNEI. V shed 4 bases and J shed 7 bases, with 16 bases lying between them. There are 14 residues in the CDR3. The CDR3 loop is CASSGRTLGGTQYF. DNA for the CDR3: TGTGCCAGCAGTGGACGCACCTTAGGGGGGACCCAGTACTTC.

The V call is TRBV28, the J call TRBJ2-7; 8 bases match TRBD1. CDR1 is MDHEN, CDR2 SYDVKM, per germline. The CDR3 totals 13 residues. Germline trimming cut 4 bases from V and 3 bases from J; bases unmatched to any gene: 2. Written as DNA, the CDR3 is TGTGCCAGCAGTTCCGGGACAGGCTACGAGCAGTACTTC. This gives the protein CASSSGTGYEQYF.

V and J are TRBV6-5 and TRBJ2-7; 9 bases match TRBD1. The germline V gene has CDR1 MNHEY and CDR2 SVGAGI. V gave up 5 bases and J gave up 3 bases; unmatched junction bases: 5. CDR3 length: 14 residues. CDR3 in DNA: TGTGCCAGCAGTCCCGGACAGGGGAGCTACGAGCAGTACTTC. Translation gives CASSPGQGSYEQYF.

The rearrangement uses TRBV5-6 and TRBJ2-1; TRBD2 matches at 13 bases. The CDR3 spans 15 residues. V shed 4 bases, J shed 7 bases, and the junction held 5 bases outside the gene matches. Germline CDR1 reads SGHDT; CDR2 reads YYEEEE. The CDR3 sequence: CASSRTSGRGNEQFF. The CDR3 DNA reads as TGTGCCAGCAGCCGGACTAGCGGGAGAGGTAATGAGCAGTTCTTC.

The chain is built from TRBV4-3 and TRBJ2-6, with D maybe TRBD1 (5 bases). The CDR3 has 16 amino acids. Germline-derived CDR1 and CDR2 are LGHNA and YSLEER. Deletions cut 4 bases from V and 0 bases from J, with 10 bases between. The CDR3 protein is CASSPDSSSGANVLTF. The CDR3 DNA reads TGCGCCAGCAGCCCAGACAGTTCCTCTGGGGCCAACGTCCTGACTTTC.

This sequence joins TRBV12-5 and TRBJ2-2, with TRBD1 as a possible D gene (6 bases). The CDR3 consists of 14 residues. The V gene lost 4 bases and the J gene lost 2 bases, with 8 bases spanning the gap. Germline V gene data show CDR1 as LGHNT and CDR2 as FRNRAP. CDR3 amino acids: CASGSQGNTGELFF. CDR3 bases: TGTGCTAGTGGTTCACAGGGTAACACCGGGGAGCTGTTTTTT.

The chain uses TRBV5-5 and TRBJ1-5; 9 bases align to TRBD1. From germline, CDR1 is SGHKS and CDR2 YYEKEE (reference sequence). CDR3 length: 15 residues. V was clipped by 4 bases and J by 6 bases; unmatched bases: 8. The CDR3 region is CASSISGTGFQPQHF. The CDR3 DNA reads as TGTGCCAGCAGCATTTCCGGGACAGGGTTTCAGCCCCAGCATTTT.

This clone has only one observation. The gene calls are TRBV7-2 and TRBJ2-7, with D perhaps TRBD1 (6 bases). Germline CDR1 and CDR2: SGHTA and FQGNSA. Trimming took off 0 bases at V and 4 bases at J, with 10 bases between the two ends. The CDR3 sequence is 14 residues long. In DNA form, the CDR3 reads TGTGCCAGCAGCTTAGCCAGGGGAGAGTACGAGCAGTACTTC. Protein sequence: CASSLARGEYEQYF.

This rearrangement joins TRBV6-1 to TRBJ2-3; D might be TRBD2 (6 bases). Germline V gene sequence: CDR1 MNHNS, CDR2 SASEGT. V lost 4 bases and J lost 4, with 18 bases in between. This CDR3 has 16 residues. The CDR3 DNA is TGTGCCAGCAGTGTGGGAGGTGGGCATGGCGCAGATACGCAGTATTTT. Translation: CASSVGGGHGADTQYF.

CDR3 sequence reads: CASSPPNRPSYEQYF. CDR3 nucleotide sequence: TGTGCCAGTTCCCCCCCTAACAGGCCCTCCTACGAGCAGTACTTC. The chain is built from TRBV2 and TRBJ2-7; D perhaps matches TRBD1 (5 bases). Germline-derived CDR1 and CDR2 are SNHLY and FYNNEI. Trimming shortened V by 9 bases and J by 0 bases, and 18 bases separated the two germline ends. The CDR3 is 15 amino acids.

This chain uses TRBV5-1 with TRBJ2-1, with 9 bases fitting TRBD2. The CDR3 contains 15 residues. V lost 4 bases, J lost 6 bases, and 8 bases stayed unmatched. Germline V lookup: CDR1 SGHRS, CDR2 YFSETQ. CDR3 sequence reads: CASSLAGGPPNEQFF. DNA for the CDR3: TGCGCCAGCAGCCTCGCGGGAGGGCCGCCCAATGAGCAGTTCTTC.

The chain is built from TRBV7-9 and TRBJ1-2; D is unresolved. Trimming cost V 0 bases and J 8 bases, with 10 bases left between them. Germline CDR1 is SEHNR and CDR2 is FQNEAQ (reference sequence). CDR3 length equals 13 residues. CDR3 DNA sequence: TGTGCCAGCAGCTTAGCGGGGTCGGGGGGCTACACCTTC. It encodes CASSLAGSGGYTF.

The chain recombines TRBV7-2 with TRBJ2-1, with 10 bases lining up with TRBD2. V lost 3 bases and J lost 6; bases outside the gene matches: 5. Germline lookup yields CDR1 SGHTA and CDR2 FQGNSA. The CDR3 has 15 residues. As DNA, the CDR3 is TGTGCCAGCAGCTTGGAAAGCGGGGGGGCCAATGAGCAGTTCTTC. Translated, it gives CASSLESGGANEQFF.

The genes are TRBV4-1 and TRBJ2-1; D may be TRBD1 (5 bases). The CDR3 runs to 15 residues. The V gene's germline CDR1 is MGHRA and CDR2 YSYEKL. Trimming stripped 3 bases from V and 10 bases from J, with 19 bases between. The CDR3 loop is CASSHGALGSREQFF. CDR3 sequence (DNA): TGCGCCAGCAGCCATGGGGCTCTAGGGTCCCGGGAGCAGTTCTTC.